These 18 T cell receptor beta chains originate from one sample sequenced in a study of tumor-infiltrating lymphocytes in primary liver carcinoma. Researchers drew blood RNA from unsorted whole blood and extracted germline DNA as well. A primer in the constant region served to generate TCR beta cDNA from 500 ng of total RNA. Three nested multiplex PCR rounds of slightly modified ARM-PCR generated TCR beta libraries. With TRBV1-TRBV30 forward primers and a C-beta reverse primer, the first two PCR rounds were run for around 10 cycles each. TCRdb re-derived calls from the multiplex PCR reads in MiXCR, one entry per CDR3 protein. The sample yields about 330,000 distinct CDR3 sequences, 65% seen once. Source material: peripheral blood. Source of these receptors: a man aged 40-49 years with primary liver carcinoma and hepatitis B virus infection.

A remark on this clonotype: A read error may account for a junction end that differs from germline. V is TRBV11-2 and J is TRBJ2-1, with 10 bases that match TRBD2. The CDR3 sequence is 15 residues long. The germline V gene has CDR1 SGHAT and CDR2 FQNNGV. CDR3 protein: CTSTVGLAANNEQLF. CDR3 sequence (DNA): TGTACCAGCACCGTTGGACTAGCGGCCAACAATGAGCAGCTCTTC.

This clonotype has more than one count but fewer than ten. A single base separates this from a much larger clone, so it may be a read error. The rearrangement uses TRBV12-3 or TRBV12-4 and TRBJ2-3; D is unclear. Deletions cut 5 bases from V and 8 bases from J, with 8 bases between. The CDR3 is made up of 11 amino acids. CDR3 DNA sequence: TGTGCCAGCAGTATTTTAGGTACGCAGTATTTT. It translates to CASSILGTQYF.

The rearrangement uses TRBV14 and TRBJ2-7; maybe TRBD1 (6 bases). Trimming took 1 base from V and 2 from J, leaving 9 bases between them. The CDR3 runs to 14 residues. CDR1 and CDR2 from the germline V gene are SGHDN and FVKESK. CDR3 bases: TGTGCCAGCAGCCAAGGGACAGTGCCCTACGAGCAGTACTTC. It codes for CASSQGTVPYEQYF. Looking up the rest from reference TRBV14 and TRBJ2-7 gives the full variable domain: EAGVTQFPSHSVIEKGQTVTLRCDPISGHDNLYWYRRVMGKEIKFLLHFVKESKQDESGMPNNRFLAERTGGTYSTLKVQPAELEDSGVYFCASSQGTVPYEQYFGPGTRLTVT.

As concerns this clonotype: Since a much larger clone is just one base distant, this may be a read error. The rearrangement uses TRBV12-3 or TRBV12-4 and TRBJ2-5, with 9 bases aligning to TRBD1. This CDR3 has 16 amino acids. V lost 5 bases to trimming and J lost 4 bases; unmatched junction nucleotides: 11. The DNA of the CDR3 is TGTGCCAGCAGTCCGCCCTGGACAGGGGTTGGAGAGACCCAGTACTTC. Its protein is CASSPPWTGVGETQYF.

The V gene is TRBV11-2, the J gene TRBJ2-7; TRBD1 might be the D (6 bases). This CDR3 is built from 15 residues. The germline V and J ends were trimmed by 5 bases and 2 bases, with 16 bases remaining between them. Germline CDR1 and CDR2: SGHAT and FQNNGV. The CDR3 reads CASSLWGHRAYEQYF. The CDR3 nucleotides read TGTGCCAGCAGCCTGTGGGGACATAGGGCCTACGAGCAGTACTTC.

The rearrangement links TRBV30 to TRBJ1-5; D is uncertain. Germline V CDR1 and CDR2: GTSNPN, SVGIG (reference sequence). The CDR3 loop spans 14 amino acids. Trimming shortened V by 1 base and J by 3 bases, and 10 bases separated the two germline ends. The CDR3 bases are TGTGCCTGGAGTGCACAGACCGACAATCAGCCCCAGCATTTT. Protein: CAWSAQTDNQPQHF.

About this clonotype: One junction end does not reproduce the germline sequence, and a read error may be involved. The J gene is TRBJ2-1, the V gene TRBV4-3, with 13 bases fitting TRBD2. This CDR3 region has 16 residues. Looked up from germline, CDR1 is LGHNA and CDR2 is YSLEER. CDR3 DNA sequence: TGCGCCAACAGCCGCAGTGGGACTAGCGGGGACAATGAGCAGTTCTTC. This sequence encodes CANSRSGTSGDNEQFF.

This clonotype is a singleton in its sample. A read error may produce the germline difference seen at one junction end. The rearrangement joins TRBV25-1 to TRBJ2-7; D remains unclear. Germline CDR1 and CDR2: MGHDK and SYGVNS. CDR3 length: 14 residues. The CDR3 region has the DNA TGTGCCAGTAGTGATCCCAGAGGCGCCTACGGGCAGTACTTC. Translated: CASSDPRGAYGQYF.

Points on this clonotype: Because the CDR3 is missing its conserved closing phenylalanine or tryptophan, this is likely a read error. The chain recombines TRBV11-3 with TRBJ2-7, with 13 bases that match TRBD2. CDR3 length: 14 amino acids. Germline V gene lookup returns CDR1 SGHNT and CDR2 YENEEA. V lost 5 bases and J lost 6; bases outside the gene matches: 4. This chain's CDR3 is CASSAWTSGSEQYY. CDR3 nucleotides: TGTGCCAGCAGCGCATGGACTAGCGGGAGCGAGCAGTACTAC.

J is TRBJ2-5 and V is TRBV6-5; tentative D call: TRBD1 (6 bases). The CDR3 is made up of 16 amino acids. Germline V gives CDR1 MNHEY, CDR2 SVGAGI. Deletions cut 0 bases from V and 5 bases from J, with 16 bases between. In DNA, the CDR3 is TGTGCCAGCAGTTACTCAGGTGCAGGGGCCCGCGAGACCCAGTACTTC. Translating it yields CASSYSGAGARETQYF.

Points on this clonotype: No conserved phenylalanine or tryptophan is present at the end of the CDR3, so a read error is the likely explanation. The chain employs TRBV5-1 and TRBJ2-1, with TRBD2 as a possible D gene (6 bases). This CDR3 contains 18 residues. Trimming left V 0 bases short and J 0 bases short, with 16 bases between. CDR1 is SGHRS, CDR2 YFSETQ, per germline. CDR3 region: CASSLEGLRGSSYNEQFL. CDR3 in DNA: TGCGCCAGCAGCTTGGAAGGGCTTCGGGGGAGCTCCTACAATGAGCAGTTCCTC.

As for this clonotype: A much larger clone lies a single base off, so this may be a read error. The rearrangement joins TRBV4-2 to TRBJ2-1, with 9 bases matching TRBD2. Trimming removed 0 bases from V and 6 bases from J; junction bases left unmatched: 6. Germline V gives CDR1 LGHNA, CDR2 YNFKEQ. The length of the CDR3 is 16 residues. In DNA form, the CDR3 reads TGTGCCAGCAGCCAAGAGAGACTAGCGGAACGCAATGAGCAGTTCTTC. Translation: CASSQERLAERNEQFF.

To note about this clonotype: This clone may be a read error of a much larger clone one base away. The V and J genes are TRBV10-2 and TRBJ2-5; TRBD2 agrees at 15 bases. CDR3 length: 17 amino acids. J lost 4 bases, V lost 4 bases, and 7 bases had no gene match. CDR1 WSHSY and CDR2 SAAADI come from the germline V gene. The CDR3 coding sequence is TGCGCCAGCAGTGTGCCGGGACTAGCGGGAGGAGGAGAGACCCAGTACTTC. Translating gives CASSVPGLAGGGETQYF.

As to this clonotype: The junction shows a germline mismatch at one end, possibly a read error. The chain couples TRBV11-2 to TRBJ2-1; 7 nucleotides agree with TRBD2. The CDR3 has 15 amino acids. CDR1 SGHAT and CDR2 FQNNGV come from the germline V gene. In DNA, the CDR3 is TGTGCCAGCAGCTTCGGAAGGGGAGGGCCGAATGAACAGTCCTTC. As protein: CASSFGRGGPNEQSF. The whole variable domain, filled in from reference TRBV11-2 and TRBJ2-1, reads EAGVAQSPRYKIIEKRQSVAFWCNPISGHATLYWYQQILGQGPKLLIQFQNNGVVDDSQLPKDRFSAERLKGVDSTLKIQPAKLEDSAVYLCASSFGRGGPNEQSFGPGTRLTVL.

The rearrangement joins TRBV12-3 or TRBV12-4 to TRBJ2-7; TRBD2 matches 8 bases. CDR3 size: 15 residues. V lost 2 bases to trimming and J lost 1 base; unmatched junction nucleotides: 4. CDR3 in amino acids: CASSLRTSRSYEQYF. The CDR3 coding sequence is TGTGCCAGCAGTTTAAGGACTAGCAGGTCCTACGAGCAGTACTTC.

Remarks on this clonotype: The junction departs from the called germline gene at one end, perhaps through a read error. The chain recombines TRBV11-2 with TRBJ2-7; the match to TRBD2 covers 12 bases. The CDR3 spans 18 residues. Germline CDR1 is SGHAT and CDR2 is FQNNGV. DNA for the CDR3: TGTGCCAGCACCTTAGTCCCCGGGGCTAGCGGGAGGGAACGTGAGCAGTACTTC. Its translation is CASTLVPGASGREREQYF.

Concerning this clonotype itself: Just one base apart from a much larger clone, this may be a read error. The chain couples TRBV6-5 to TRBJ2-1, with TRBD2 matching 11 bases. Germline V CDR1 and CDR2: MNHEY, SVGAGI. Trimming took 6 bases from V and 4 from J; bases not matched to a gene: 5. The CDR3 contains 15 residues. The DNA for the CDR3 is TGTGCCAGCAGCGACCGACTAGCGGGATACAATGAGCAGTTCTTC. This translates into CASSDRLAGYNEQFF.

The CDR3 loop reads CASSLGGGTTGEQFF. In DNA form, the CDR3 reads TGTGCCAGCAGCTTAGGGGGGGGGACAACAGGTGAGCAGTTCTTC. The chain joins TRBV7-9 to TRBJ2-1; weak D call: TRBD2 (7 bases). The V end lost 1 base, the J end lost 9 bases, and 16 bases lay between the germline ends. Germline V gene lookup returns CDR1 SEHNR and CDR2 FQNEAQ (reference sequence). The CDR3 sequence is 15 residues long. The full variable domain, with the rest looked up from reference TRBV7-9 and TRBJ2-1, is DTGVSQNPRHKITKRGQNVTFRCDPISEHNRLYWYRQTLGQGPEFLTYFQNEAQLEKSRLLSDRFSAERPKGSFSTLEIQRTEQGDSAMYLCASSLGGGTTGEQFFGPGTRLTVL.